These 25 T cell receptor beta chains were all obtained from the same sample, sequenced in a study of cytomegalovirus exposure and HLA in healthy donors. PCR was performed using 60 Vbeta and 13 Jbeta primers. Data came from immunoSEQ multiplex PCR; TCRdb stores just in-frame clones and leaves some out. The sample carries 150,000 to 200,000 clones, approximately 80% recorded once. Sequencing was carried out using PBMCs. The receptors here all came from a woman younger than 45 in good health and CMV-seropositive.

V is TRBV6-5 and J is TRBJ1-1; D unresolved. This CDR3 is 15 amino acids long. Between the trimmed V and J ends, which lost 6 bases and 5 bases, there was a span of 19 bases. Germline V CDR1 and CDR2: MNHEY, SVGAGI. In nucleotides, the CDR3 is TGTGCCAGCAGCCGCGGCCTCCGAGAATGGACTGAAGCTTTCTTT. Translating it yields CASSRGLREWTEAFF.

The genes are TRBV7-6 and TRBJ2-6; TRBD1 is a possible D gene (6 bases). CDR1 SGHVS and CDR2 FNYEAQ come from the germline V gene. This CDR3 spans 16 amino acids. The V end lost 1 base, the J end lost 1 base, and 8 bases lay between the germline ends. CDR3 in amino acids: CASSLGTVSGANVLTF. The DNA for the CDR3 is TGTGCCAGCAGCTTAGGGACAGTGTCTGGGGCCAACGTCCTGACTTTC.

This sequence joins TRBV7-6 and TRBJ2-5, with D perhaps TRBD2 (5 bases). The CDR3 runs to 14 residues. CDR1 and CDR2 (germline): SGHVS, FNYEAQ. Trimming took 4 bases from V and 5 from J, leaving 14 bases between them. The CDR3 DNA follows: TGTGCCAGCAGCTCGTTAACTAGAGATGAGACCCAGTACTTC. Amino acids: CASSSLTRDETQYF.

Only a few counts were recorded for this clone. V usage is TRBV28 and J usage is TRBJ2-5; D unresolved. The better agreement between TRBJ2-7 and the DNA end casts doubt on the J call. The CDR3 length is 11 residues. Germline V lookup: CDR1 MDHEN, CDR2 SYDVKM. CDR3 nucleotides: TGTGCCAGCACAGGTTCCTACGAGCAGTACTTC. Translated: CASTGSYEQYF.

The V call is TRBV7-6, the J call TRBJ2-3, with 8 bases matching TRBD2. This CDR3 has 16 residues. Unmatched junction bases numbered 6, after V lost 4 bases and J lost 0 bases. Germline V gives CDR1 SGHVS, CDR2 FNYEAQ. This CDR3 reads CASSSELAASTDTQYF. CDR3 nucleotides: TGTGCCAGCAGCTCTGAACTAGCGGCCAGCACAGATACGCAGTATTTT.

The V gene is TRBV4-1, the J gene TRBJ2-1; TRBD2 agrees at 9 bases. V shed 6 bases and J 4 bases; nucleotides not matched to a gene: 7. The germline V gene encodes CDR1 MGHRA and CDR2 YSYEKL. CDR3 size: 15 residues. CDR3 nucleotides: TGCGCCAGCAGACCCAGCGGGAGGATTTACAATGAGCAGTTCTTC. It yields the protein CASRPSGRIYNEQFF.

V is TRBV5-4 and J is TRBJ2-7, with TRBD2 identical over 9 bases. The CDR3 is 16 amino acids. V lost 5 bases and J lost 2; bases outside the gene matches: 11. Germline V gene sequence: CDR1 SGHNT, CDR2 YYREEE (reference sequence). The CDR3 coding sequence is TGTGCCAGCAGTCGGGACGGGCTAGCGGGAACCTACGAGCAGTACTTC. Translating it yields CASSRDGLAGTYEQYF. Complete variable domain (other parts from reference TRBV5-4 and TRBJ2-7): ETGVTQSPTHLIKTRGQQVTLRCSSQSGHNTVSWYQQALGQGPQFIFQYYREEENGRGNFPPRFSGLQFPNYSSELNVNALELDDSALYLCASSRDGLAGTYEQYFGPGTRLTVT.

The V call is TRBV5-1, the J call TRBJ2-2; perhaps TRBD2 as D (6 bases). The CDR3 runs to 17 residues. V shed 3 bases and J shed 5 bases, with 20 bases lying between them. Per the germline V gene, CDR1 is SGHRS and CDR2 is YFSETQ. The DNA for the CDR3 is TGCGCCAGCAGCTCCCGTACCGGATACAGCGGGACCGGGGAGCTGTTTTTT. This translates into CASSSRTGYSGTGELFF.

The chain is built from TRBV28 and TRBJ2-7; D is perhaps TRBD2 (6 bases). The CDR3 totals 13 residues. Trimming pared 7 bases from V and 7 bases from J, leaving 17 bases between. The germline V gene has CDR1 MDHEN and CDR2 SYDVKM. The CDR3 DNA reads TGTGCCAGCAAGCTGGCGGGGAAGTGGGAGCAGTACTTC. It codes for CASKLAGKWEQYF.

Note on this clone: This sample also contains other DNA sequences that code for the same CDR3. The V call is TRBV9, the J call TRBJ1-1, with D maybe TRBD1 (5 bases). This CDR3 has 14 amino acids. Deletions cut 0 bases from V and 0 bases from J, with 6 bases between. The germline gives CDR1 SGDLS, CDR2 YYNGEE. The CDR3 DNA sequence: TGTGCCAGCAGCGTAGGGGGGGTGAACACTGAAGCTTTCTTT. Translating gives CASSVGGVNTEAFF. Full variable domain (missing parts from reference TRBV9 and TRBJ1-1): DSGVTQTPKHLITATGQRVTLRCSPRSGDLSVYWYQQSLDQGLQFLIQYYNGEERAKGNILERFSAQQFPDLHSELNLSSLELGDSALYFCASSVGGVNTEAFFGQGTRLTVV.

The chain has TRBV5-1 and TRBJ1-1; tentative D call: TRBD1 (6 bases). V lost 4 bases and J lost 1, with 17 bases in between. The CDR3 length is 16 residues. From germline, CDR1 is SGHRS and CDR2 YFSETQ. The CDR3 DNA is TGCGCCAGCAGCCACGGGACAATCTCCCCGAACACTGAAGCTTTCTTT. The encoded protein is CASSHGTISPNTEAFF.

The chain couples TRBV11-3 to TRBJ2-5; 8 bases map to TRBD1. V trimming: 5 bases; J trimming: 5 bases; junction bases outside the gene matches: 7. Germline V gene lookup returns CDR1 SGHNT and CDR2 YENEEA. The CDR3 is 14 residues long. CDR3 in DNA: TGTGCCAGCAGCGCACAGGGGGAAGTGGAGACCCAGTACTTC. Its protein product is CASSAQGEVETQYF.

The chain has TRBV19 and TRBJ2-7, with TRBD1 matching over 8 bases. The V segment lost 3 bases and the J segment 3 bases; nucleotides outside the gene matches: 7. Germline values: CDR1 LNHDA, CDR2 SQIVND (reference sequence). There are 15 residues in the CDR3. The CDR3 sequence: CASSIPTTGDYEQYF. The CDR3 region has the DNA TGTGCCAGTAGTATCCCTACGACAGGGGACTACGAGCAGTACTTC.

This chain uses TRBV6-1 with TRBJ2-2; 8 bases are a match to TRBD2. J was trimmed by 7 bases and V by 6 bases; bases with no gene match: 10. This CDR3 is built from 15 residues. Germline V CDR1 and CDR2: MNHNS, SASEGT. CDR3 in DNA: TGTGCCAGCAGCAGACCGGGACTAGTAAGCGGGGAGCTGTTTTTT. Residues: CASSRPGLVSGELFF.

CDR3 residues: CASSLGGADSTPSYEQYF. DNA of the CDR3: TGTGCCAGCAGCTTAGGGGGCGCGGATTCAACCCCTTCCTACGAGCAGTACTTC. The gene calls are TRBV7-6 and TRBJ2-7; TRBD1 is a possible D gene (5 bases). The CDR3 runs 18 residues. The germline V gene encodes CDR1 SGHVS and CDR2 FNYEAQ. Trimming left V 1 base short and J 1 base short, with 20 bases between.

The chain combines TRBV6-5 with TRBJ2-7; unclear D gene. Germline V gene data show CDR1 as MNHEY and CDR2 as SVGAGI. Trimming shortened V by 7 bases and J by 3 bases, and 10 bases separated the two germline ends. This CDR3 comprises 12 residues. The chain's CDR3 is CASNLRDYEQYF. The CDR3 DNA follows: TGTGCCAGCAACCTCCGAGACTACGAGCAGTACTTC.

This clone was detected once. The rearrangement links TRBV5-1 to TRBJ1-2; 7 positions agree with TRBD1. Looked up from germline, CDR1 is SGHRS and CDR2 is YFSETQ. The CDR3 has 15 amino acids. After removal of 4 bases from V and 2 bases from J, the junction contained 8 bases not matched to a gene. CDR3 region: CASSKRQGTNYGYTF. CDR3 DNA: TGCGCCAGCAGCAAACGACAGGGCACGAACTATGGCTACACCTTC.

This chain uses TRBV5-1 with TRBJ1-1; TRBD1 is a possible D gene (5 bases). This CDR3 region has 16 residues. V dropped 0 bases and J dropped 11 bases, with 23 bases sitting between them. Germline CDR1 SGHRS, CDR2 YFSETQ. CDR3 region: CASSLATVEGKSSAFF. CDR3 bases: TGCGCCAGCAGCTTGGCCACTGTGGAGGGGAAGTCTTCGGCTTTCTTT.

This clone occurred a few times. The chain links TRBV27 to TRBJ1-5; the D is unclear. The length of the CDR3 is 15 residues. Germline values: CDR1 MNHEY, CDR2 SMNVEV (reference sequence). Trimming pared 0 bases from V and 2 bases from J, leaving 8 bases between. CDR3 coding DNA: TGTGCCAGCAGTTTATCATCTGTTGGCAATCAGCCCCAGCATTTT. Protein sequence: CASSLSSVGNQPQHF.

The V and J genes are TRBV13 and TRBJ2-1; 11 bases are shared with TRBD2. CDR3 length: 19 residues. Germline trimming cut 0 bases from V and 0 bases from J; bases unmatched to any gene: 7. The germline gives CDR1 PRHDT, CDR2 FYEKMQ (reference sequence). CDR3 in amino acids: CASSLGPSGGPSSYNEQFF. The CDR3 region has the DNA TGTGCCAGCAGCTTAGGCCCTAGCGGGGGGCCAAGCTCCTACAATGAGCAGTTCTTC.

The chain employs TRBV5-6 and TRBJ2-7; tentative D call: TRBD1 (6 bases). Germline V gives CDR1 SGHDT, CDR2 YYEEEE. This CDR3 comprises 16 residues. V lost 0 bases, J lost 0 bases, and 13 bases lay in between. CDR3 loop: CASSLASTGPSYEQYF. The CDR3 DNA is TGTGCCAGCAGCTTGGCCTCTACAGGGCCCTCCTACGAGCAGTACTTC.

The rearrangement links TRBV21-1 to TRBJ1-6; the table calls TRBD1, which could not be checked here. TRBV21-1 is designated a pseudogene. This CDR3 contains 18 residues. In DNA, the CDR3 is TGTGCCAGCAGCGCCGCCAAAATAAGGACAGGGGCCCCCCGCCCCCTCCACTTT. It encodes CASSAAKIRTGAPRPLHF.

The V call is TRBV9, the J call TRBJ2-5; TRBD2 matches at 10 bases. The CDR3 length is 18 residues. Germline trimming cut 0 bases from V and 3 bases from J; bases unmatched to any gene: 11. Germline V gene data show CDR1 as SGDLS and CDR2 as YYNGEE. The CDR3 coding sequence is TGTGCCAGCAGCGTAGGGCCTAGCGGGGGTGGTAGGGAAGAGACCCAGTACTTC. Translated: CASSVGPSGGGREETQYF.

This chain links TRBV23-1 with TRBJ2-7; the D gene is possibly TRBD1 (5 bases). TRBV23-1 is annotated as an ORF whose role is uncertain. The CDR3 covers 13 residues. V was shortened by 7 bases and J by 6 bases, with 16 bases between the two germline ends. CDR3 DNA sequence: TGCGCCAGCAAAACGGACAATCTGGGCGAGCAGTACTTC. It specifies CASKTDNLGEQYF.

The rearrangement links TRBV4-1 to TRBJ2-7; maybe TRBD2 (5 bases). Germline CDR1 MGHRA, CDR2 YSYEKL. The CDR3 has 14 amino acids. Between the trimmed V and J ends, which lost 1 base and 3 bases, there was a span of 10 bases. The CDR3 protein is CASSQGRAVYEQYF. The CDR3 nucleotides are TGCGCCAGCAGCCAAGGTCGAGCGGTCTACGAGCAGTACTTC.